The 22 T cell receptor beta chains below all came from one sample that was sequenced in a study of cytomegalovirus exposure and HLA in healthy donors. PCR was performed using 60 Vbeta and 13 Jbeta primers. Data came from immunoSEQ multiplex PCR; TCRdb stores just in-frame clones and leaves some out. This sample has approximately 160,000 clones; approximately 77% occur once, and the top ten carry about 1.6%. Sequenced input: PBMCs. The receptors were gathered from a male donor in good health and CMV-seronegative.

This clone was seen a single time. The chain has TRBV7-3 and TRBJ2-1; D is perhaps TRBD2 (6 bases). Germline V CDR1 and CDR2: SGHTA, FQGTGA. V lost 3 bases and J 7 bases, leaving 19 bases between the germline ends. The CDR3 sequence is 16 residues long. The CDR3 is CASSFGGVHWWNEQFF. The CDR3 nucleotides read TGTGCCAGCAGCTTTGGAGGGGTGCATTGGTGGAATGAGCAGTTCTTC.

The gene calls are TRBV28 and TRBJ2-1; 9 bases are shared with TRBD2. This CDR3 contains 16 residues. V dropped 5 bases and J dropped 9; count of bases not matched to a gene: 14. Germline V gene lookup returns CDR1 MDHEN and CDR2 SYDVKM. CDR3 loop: CASSRIAGAVRAEQFF. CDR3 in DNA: TGTGCCAGCAGTCGAATAGCGGGAGCCGTCCGGGCTGAGCAGTTCTTC.

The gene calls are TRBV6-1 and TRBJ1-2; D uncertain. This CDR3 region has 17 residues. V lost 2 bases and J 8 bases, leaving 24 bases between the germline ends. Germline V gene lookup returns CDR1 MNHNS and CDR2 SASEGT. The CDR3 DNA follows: TGTGCCAGCAGTGAAACTTATTCTGGCGGAAGTCTGTCGGGCTACACCTTC. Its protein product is CASSETYSGGSLSGYTF.

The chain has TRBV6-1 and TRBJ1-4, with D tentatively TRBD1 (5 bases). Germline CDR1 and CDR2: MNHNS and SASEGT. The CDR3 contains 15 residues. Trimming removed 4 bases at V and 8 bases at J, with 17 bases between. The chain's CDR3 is CASSGRDRAGEKLFF. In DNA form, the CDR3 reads TGTGCCAGCAGTGGGAGGGACCGCGCAGGGGAAAAACTGTTTTTT.

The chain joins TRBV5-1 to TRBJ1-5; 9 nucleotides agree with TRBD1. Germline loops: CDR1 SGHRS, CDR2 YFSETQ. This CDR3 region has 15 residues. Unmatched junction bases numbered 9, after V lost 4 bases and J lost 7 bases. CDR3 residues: CASSVGQGRKQPQHF. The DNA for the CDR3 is TGCGCCAGCAGCGTAGGACAGGGGAGGAAGCAGCCCCAGCATTTT.

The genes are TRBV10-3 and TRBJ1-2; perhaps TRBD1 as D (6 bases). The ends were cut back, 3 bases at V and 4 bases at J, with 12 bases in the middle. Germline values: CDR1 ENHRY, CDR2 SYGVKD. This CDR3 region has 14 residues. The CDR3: CAISEVGQSYGYTF. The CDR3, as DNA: TGTGCCATCAGTGAAGTTGGACAGAGCTATGGCTACACCTTC.

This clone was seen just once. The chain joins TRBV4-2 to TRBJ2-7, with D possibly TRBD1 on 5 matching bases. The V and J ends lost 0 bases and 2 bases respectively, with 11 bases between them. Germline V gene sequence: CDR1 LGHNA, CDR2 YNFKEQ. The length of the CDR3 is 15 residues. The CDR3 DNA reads TGTGCCAGCAGCCAAGATAGGGGCAGAACCTACGAGCAGTACTTC. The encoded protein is CASSQDRGRTYEQYF.

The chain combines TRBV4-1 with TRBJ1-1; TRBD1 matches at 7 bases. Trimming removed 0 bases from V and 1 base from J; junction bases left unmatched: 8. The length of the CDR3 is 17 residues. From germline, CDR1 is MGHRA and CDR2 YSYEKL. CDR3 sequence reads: CASSQDLGRGRNTEAFF. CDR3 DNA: TGCGCCAGCAGCCAAGATTTGGGCAGGGGGAGGAACACTGAAGCTTTCTTT.

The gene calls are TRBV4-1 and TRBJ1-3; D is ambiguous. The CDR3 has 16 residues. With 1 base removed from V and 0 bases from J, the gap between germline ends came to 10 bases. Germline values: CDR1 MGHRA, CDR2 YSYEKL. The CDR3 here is CASSQGGLGSGNTIYF. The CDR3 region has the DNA TGCGCCAGCAGCCAAGGAGGCCTGGGCTCTGGAAACACCATATATTTT.

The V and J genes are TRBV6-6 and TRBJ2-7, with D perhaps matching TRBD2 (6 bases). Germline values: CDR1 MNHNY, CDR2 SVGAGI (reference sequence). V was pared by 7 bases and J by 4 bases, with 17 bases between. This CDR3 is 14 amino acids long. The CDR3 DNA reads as TGTGCCAGCAATGAGGGACTGACTGCTTACGAGCAGTACTTC. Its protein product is CASNEGLTAYEQYF.

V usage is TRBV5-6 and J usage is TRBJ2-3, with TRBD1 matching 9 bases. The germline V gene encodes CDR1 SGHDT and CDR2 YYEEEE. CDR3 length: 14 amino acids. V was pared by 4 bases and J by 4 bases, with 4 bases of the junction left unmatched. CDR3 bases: TGTGCCAGCAGCCCTAGGACAGGGGCAGATACGCAGTATTTT. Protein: CASSPRTGADTQYF. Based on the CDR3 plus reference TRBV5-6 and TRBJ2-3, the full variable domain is DAGVTQSPTHLIKTRGQQVTLRCSPKSGHDTVSWYQQALGQGPQFIFQYYEEEERQRGNFPDRFSGHQFPNYSSELNVNALLLGDSALYLCASSPRTGADTQYFGPGTRLTVL.

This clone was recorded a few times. The CDR3 protein is CASSFTDSGNTIYF. The CDR3 nucleotides are TGTGCCAGCAGCTTTACAGACTCTGGAAACACCATATATTTT. The chain uses TRBV5-6 and TRBJ1-3; no definite D call. Deletions cut 2 bases from V and 0 bases from J, with 6 bases between. The CDR3 spans 14 residues. CDR1 and CDR2 (germline): SGHDT, YYEEEE. Looking up the rest from reference TRBV5-6 and TRBJ1-3 gives the full variable domain: DAGVTQSPTHLIKTRGQQVTLRCSPKSGHDTVSWYQQALGQGPQFIFQYYEEEERQRGNFPDRFSGHQFPNYSSELNVNALLLGDSALYLCASSFTDSGNTIYFGEGSWLTVV.

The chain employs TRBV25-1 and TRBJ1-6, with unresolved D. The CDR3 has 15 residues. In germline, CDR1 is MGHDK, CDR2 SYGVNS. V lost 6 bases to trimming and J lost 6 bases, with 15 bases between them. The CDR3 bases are TGTGCCAGCAGGAAGACCGAGGGAATTAATTCACCCCTCCACTTT. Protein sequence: CASRKTEGINSPLHF. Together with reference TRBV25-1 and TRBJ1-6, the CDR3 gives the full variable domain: EADIYQTPRYLVIGTGKKITLECSQTMGHDKMYWYQQDPGMELHLIHYSYGVNSTEKGDLSSESTVSRIRTEHFPLTLESARPSHTSQYLCASRKTEGINSPLHFGNGTRLTVT.

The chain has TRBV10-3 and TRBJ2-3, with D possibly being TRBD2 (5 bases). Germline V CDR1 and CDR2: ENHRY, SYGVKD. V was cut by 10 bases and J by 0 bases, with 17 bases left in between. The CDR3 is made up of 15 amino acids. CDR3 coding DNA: TGTGCCACGGGATCGACGAGCTCTAGCACAGATACGCAGTATTTT. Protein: CATGSTSSSTDTQYF.

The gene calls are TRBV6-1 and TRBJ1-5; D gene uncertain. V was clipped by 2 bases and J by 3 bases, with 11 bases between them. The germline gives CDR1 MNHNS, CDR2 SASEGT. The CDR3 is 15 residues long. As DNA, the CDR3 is TGTGCCAGCAGTGAACGGGTGACCCCCAATCAGCCCCAGCATTTT. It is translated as CASSERVTPNQPQHF.

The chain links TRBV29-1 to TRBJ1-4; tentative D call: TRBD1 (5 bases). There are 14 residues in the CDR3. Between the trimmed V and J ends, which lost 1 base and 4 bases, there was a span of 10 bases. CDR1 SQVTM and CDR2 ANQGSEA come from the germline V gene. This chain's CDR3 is CSVEGRGSNEKLFF. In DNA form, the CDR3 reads TGCAGCGTTGAAGGTCGGGGGAGTAATGAAAAACTGTTTTTT.

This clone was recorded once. In nucleotides, the CDR3 is TGTGCCAGCAGCTCGGTGGGGACAGGAGCCTACGAGCAGTACTTC. Protein sequence: CASSSVGTGAYEQYF. This chain connects TRBV7-9 to TRBJ2-7; 8 nucleotides align to TRBD1. The CDR3 is 15 amino acids. In germline, CDR1 is SEHNR, CDR2 FQNEAQ (reference sequence). V dropped 4 bases and J dropped 2; count of bases not matched to a gene: 7.

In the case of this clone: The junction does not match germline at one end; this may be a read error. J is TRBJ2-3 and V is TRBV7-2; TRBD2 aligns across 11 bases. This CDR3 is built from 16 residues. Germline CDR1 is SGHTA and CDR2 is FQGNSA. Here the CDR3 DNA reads TGTGCCAGCAGATTAGCGGGGGGGAGGAGCACAGATACGCAGTATTTT. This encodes CASRLAGGRSTDTQYF.

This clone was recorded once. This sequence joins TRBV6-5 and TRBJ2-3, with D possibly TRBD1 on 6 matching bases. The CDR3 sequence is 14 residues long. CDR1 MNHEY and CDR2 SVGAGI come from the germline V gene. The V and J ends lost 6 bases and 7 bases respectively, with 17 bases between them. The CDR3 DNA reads TGTGCCAGCAGACAGGGCCAGCCCATTAATACGCAGTATTTT. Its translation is CASRQGQPINTQYF.

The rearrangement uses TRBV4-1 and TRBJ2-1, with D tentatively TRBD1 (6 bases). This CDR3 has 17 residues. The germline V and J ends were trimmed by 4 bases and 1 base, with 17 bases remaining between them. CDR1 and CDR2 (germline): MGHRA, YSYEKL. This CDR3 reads CASSRLVSQGSYNEQFF. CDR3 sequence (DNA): TGCGCCAGCAGCCGCCTAGTGAGTCAGGGGTCCTACAATGAGCAGTTCTTC.

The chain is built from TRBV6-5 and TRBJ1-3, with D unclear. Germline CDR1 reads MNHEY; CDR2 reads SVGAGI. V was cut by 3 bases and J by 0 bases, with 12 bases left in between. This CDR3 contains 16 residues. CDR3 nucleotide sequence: TGTGCCAGCAGTTATGTTCCGGCAGGCTCTGGAAACACCATATATTTT. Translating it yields CASSYVPAGSGNTIYF.

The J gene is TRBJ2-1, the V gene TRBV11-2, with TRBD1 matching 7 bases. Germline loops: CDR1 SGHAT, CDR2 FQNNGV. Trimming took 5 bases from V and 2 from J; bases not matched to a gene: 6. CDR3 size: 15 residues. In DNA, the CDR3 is TGTGCCAGCAGCCAAGGCCAGGGGGCCTACAATGAGCAGTTCTTC. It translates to CASSQGQGAYNEQFF.